Listed below are T cell receptor beta chains from one sample, sequenced in a study of response to subunit inactivated influenza vaccine. TCRdb re-derived calls from the RT-PCR reads in MiXCR, one entry per CDR3 protein. The top ten hold over 6.5% of the sample, which has 200,000 to 250,000 distinct CDR3 sequences, about 12% seen once. The source was non-naive T cells sorted from PBMCs, collected less than 15 days before vaccination. The receptors were sampled from a man aged 50 to 60 who received an inactivated influenza vaccine. The CDR3 runs from the conserved cysteine through the conserved F or W. The D gene is left open where the match is weak. Clone size is not always given. Where it is, it says once, few, many or a class for expanded clones.

clone_size	j_call	d_call	v_call	cdr3_nt	cdr3_aa
.	TRBJ1-2	TRBD1	TRBV29-1	TGCAGCATCCCCGGGACAGGGGTTTCTGGCTACACCTTC	CSIPGTGVSGYTF
many	TRBJ2-5	.	TRBV7-8	TGTGCCAGCAGCTTAGGTCGGGGTAGGGGTGGAGAGACCCAGTACTTC	CASSLGRGRGGETQYF
many	TRBJ1-1	.	TRBV7-9	TGTGCCAGCAGCGCCCAGGCGAACACTGAAGCTTTCTTT	CASSAQANTEAFF
many	TRBJ2-1	TRBD2	TRBV5-1	TGCGCCAGCAGCCTAACGGGACTAGCGGGGGGCCGGGATGAGCAGTTCTTC	CASSLTGLAGGRDEQFF
few	TRBJ2-3	TRBD2	TRBV7-2	TGTGCCAGCAGACCCGGGACTAGCGGGGGGAATACGCAGTATTTT	CASRPGTSGGNTQYF
few	TRBJ1-5	.	TRBV6-2/TRBV6-3	TGTGCCAGCAGTTTGCGCCCAATTGGACGGGAGAATCAGCCCCAGCATTTT	CASSLRPIGRENQPQHF
.	TRBJ2-4	.	TRBV19	TGTGCCAGTAGCCTGGATCCAGCCAAAAACATTCAGTACTTC	CASSLDPAKNIQYF
many	TRBJ2-7	TRBD2	TRBV20-1	TGCAGTGCTAGGCAGCGGGAGTTGCAGTACTTC	CSARQRELQYF
many	TRBJ2-1	.	TRBV5-1	TGCGCCAGCAGCCCGACCGGGACTGAGGGATACAATGAGCAGTTCTTC	CASSPTGTEGYNEQFF
few	TRBJ1-5	.	TRBV3-1	TGTGCCAGCAGCCAAGATCCCAATCAGCCCCAGCATTTT	CASSQDPNQPQHF
many	TRBJ2-1	TRBD2	TRBV29-1	TGCAGCGTCCTTCGACTAGCGGGAGCGGACAATGAGCAGTTCTTC	CSVLRLAGADNEQFF
.	TRBJ2-3	TRBD2	TRBV6-5	TGTGCCAGCAGTTACATTCCGGCTAGCGGAGGCACAGATACGCAGTATTTT	CASSYIPASGGTDTQYF
few	TRBJ1-1	.	TRBV6-5	TGTGCCAGCAGTTACTCGGTTTGGTCTGGGACTGAAGCTTTCTTT	CASSYSVWSGTEAFF
few	TRBJ1-5	.	TRBV6-5	TGTGCCAGCAGTTACGGGGTTTTTCAGCCCCAGCATTTT	CASSYGVFQPQHF
few	TRBJ2-7	.	TRBV5-1	TGCGCCAGCAGCTTAGGGCCGACAGCGACCTACGAGCAGTACTTC	CASSLGPTATYEQYF
many	TRBJ2-5	TRBD1	TRBV5-1	TGCGCCAGCAGCTTGCGGACAGGGGGTTCTGAGACCCAGTACTTC	CASSLRTGGSETQYF
.	TRBJ2-1	TRBD2	TRBV20-1	TGCAGTGCTAGAGATCCCGCAACTAGCGGCAGCTCCTACAATGAGCAGTTCTTC	CSARDPATSGSSYNEQFF
many	TRBJ2-7	.	TRBV10-2	TGCGCCAGCAGTGACGAGGGGTACGAGCAGTACTTC	CASSDEGYEQYF
many	TRBJ2-3	TRBD2	TRBV12-3/TRBV12-4	TGTGCCAGCAGTCGTCTGGGGGCTAGCGGGGCCAGGGATACGCAGTATTTT	CASSRLGASGARDTQYF
few	TRBJ2-7	.	TRBV10-3	TGTGCCATCAGTGAGCCCTCGGGAGCATCCAACCACGAGCAGTACTTC	CAISEPSGASNHEQYF
few	TRBJ2-1	TRBD1	TRBV2	TGTGCCAGCAGGGTGGGGACAGCCTCCTACAATGAGCAGTTCTTC	CASRVGTASYNEQFF
.	TRBJ2-3	TRBD2	TRBV5-1	TGCGCCAGCAGCTGGCCTCTCCTAGCGGGGGGCCCCACAGATACGCAGTATTTT	CASSWPLLAGGPTDTQYF
.	TRBJ1-1	.	TRBV6-1	TGTGCCAGCAGAGGCGAATATACACCTTTCTTT	CASRGEYTPFF
.	TRBJ1-6	.	TRBV29-1	TGCAGCGTTTCCGGGGGGGATAATTCACCCCTCCACTTT	CSVSGGDNSPLHF